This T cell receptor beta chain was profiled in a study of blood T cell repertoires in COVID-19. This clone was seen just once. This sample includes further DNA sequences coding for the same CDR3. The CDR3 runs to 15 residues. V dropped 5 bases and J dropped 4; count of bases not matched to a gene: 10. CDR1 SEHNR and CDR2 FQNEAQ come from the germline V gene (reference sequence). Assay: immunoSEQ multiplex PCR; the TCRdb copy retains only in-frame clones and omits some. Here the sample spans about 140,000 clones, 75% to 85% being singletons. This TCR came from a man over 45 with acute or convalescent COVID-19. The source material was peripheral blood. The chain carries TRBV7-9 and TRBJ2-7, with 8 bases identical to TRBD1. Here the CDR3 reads CASSPPGTGFYEQYF. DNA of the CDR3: TGTGCCAGCAGCCCCCCCGGGACAGGCTTTTACGAGCAGTACTTC.